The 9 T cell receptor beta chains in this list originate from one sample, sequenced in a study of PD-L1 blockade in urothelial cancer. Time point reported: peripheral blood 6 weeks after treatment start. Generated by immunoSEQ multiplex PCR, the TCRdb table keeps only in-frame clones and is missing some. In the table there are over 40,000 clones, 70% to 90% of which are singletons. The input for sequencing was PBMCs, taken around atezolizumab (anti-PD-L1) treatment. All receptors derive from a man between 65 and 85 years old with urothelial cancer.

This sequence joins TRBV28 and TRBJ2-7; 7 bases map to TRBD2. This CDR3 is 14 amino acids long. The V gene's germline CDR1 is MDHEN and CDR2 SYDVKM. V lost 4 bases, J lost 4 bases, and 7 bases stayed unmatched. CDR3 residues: CASSWTRGTYEQYF. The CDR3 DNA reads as TGTGCCAGCAGTTGGACTAGGGGAACTTACGAGCAGTACTTC.

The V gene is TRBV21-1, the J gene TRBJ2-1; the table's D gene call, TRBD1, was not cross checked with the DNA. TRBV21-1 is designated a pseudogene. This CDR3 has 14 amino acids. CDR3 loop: CASSSQGALDEQFF. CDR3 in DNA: TGTGCCAGCAGCAGTCAGGGGGCGTTAGATGAGCAGTTCTTC.

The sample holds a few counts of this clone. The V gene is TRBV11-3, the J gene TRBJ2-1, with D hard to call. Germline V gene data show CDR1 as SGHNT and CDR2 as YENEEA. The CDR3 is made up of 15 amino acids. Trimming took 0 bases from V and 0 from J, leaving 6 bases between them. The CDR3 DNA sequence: TGTGCCAGCAGCTTAGATGGAGCCTCCTACAATGAGCAGTTCTTC. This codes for CASSLDGASYNEQFF.

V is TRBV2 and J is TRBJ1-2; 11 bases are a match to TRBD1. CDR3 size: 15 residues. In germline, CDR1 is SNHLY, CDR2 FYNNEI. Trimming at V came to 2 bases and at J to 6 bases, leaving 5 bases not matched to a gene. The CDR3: CASSERDRGINGYTF. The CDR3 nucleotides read TGTGCCAGCAGTGAACGGGACAGGGGGATAAATGGCTACACCTTC.

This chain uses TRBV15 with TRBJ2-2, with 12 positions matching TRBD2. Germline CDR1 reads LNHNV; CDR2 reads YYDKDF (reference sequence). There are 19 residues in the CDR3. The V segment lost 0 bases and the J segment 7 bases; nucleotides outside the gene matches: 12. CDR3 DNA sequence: TGTGCCACCAGCAGAGATGGTATATTGGGACTAGCGGGTGACGGGGAGCTGTTTTTT. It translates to CATSRDGILGLAGDGELFF.

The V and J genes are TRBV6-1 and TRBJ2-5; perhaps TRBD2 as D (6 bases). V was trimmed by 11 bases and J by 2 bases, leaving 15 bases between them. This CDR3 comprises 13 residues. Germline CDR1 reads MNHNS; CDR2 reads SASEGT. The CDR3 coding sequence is TGTGCCCTCGGGCGGGAAGGACAAGAGACCCAGTACTTC. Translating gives CALGREGQETQYF.

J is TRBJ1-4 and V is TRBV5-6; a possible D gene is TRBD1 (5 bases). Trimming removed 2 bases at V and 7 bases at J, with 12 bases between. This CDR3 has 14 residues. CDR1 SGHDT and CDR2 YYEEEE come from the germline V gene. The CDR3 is CASSLGVVGEKLFF. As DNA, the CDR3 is TGTGCCAGCAGCTTAGGGGTAGTTGGTGAAAAACTGTTTTTT.

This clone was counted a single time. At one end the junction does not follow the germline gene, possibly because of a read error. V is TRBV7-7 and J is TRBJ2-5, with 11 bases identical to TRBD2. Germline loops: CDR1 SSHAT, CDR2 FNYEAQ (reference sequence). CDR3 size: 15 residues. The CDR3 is CASSPSGLAEETQYF. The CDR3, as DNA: TGTGCTAGCAGCCCATCGGGACTAGCGGAAGAGACCCAGTACTTC.

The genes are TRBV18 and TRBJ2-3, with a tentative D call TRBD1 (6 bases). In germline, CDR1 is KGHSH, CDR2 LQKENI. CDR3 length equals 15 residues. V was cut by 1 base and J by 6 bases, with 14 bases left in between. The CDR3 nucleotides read TGTGCCAGCTCACCACAGGACACCCAGGGGGATACGCAGTATTTT. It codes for CASSPQDTQGDTQYF. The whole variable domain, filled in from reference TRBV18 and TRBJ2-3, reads NAGVMQNPRHLVRRRGQEARLRCSPMKGHSHVYWYRQLPEEGLKFMVYLQKENIIDESGMPKERFSAEFPKEGPSILRIQQVVRGDSAAYFCASSPQDTQGDTQYFGPGTRLTVL.